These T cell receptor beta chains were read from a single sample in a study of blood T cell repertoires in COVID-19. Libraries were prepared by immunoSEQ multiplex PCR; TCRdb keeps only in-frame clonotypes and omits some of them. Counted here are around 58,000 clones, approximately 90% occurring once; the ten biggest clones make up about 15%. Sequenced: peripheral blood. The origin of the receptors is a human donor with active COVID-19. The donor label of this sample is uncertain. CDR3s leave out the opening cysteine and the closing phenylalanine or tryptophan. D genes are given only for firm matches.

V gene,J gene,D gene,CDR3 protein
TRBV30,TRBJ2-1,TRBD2,AWSHAGGPYNEQF
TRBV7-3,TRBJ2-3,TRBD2,ASSSGSGTDTQY
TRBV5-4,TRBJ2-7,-,ASSLASGAEQY
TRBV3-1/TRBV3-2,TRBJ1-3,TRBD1,ASSQDLPGQGARDTIY
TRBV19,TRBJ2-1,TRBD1,ASRNWTGGLGEQF
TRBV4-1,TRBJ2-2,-,ASTLTGRENTGELF
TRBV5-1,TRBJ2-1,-,ASSLTTGSYNEQF
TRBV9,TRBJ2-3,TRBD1,ASSVEAGTGNPTDTQY
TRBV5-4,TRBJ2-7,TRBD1,ASSLGDRGDEQY
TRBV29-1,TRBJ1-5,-,SAQEAGNQPQH
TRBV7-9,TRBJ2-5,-,ASSLELGGGETQY
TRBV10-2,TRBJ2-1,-,ASSVNTGEQF
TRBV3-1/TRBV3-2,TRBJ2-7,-,ASSRRRALGSFYEQY
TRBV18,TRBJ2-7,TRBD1,ASSPPHRGPYEQY
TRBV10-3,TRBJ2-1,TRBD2,AISESGVYNEQF
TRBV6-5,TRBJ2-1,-,ASSRTDRLSVRQF
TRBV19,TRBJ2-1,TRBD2,ASRPRPSGNSYNEQF
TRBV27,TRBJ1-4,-,ASSFGGVGEKLF
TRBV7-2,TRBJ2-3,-,ASSLEAEDTQY
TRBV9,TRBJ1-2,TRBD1,ASNLGPRDSGFYGYT
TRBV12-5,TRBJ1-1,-,ASGFRENTEAF
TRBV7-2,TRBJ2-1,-,ASSSEATGVPYNEQF
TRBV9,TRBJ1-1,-,ASSFSGGGTEAF
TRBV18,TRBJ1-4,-,ASSLLLLSLGTNEKLF
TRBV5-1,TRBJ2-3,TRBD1,ASGTGGGADTQY
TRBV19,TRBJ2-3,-,ASSIYPGRPRRADTQY
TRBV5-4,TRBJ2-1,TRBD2,ASNTAGTSNEQF
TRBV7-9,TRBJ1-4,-,ASSRGGTNEKLF
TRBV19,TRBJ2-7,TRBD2,ASSMSSGVYEQY
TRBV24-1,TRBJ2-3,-,ATSDSSAGLDTQY
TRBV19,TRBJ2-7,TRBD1,ASSVPGTGFYEQY
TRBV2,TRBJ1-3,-,ASSVLGGGNTIY
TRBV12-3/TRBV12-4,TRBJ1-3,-,ATRPGNGNTIY
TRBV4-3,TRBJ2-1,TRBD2,ASSQDRGVISYNEQF
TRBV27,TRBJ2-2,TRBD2,ASSLASGVNTGELF
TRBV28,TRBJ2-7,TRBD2,ASRLTTSGRAYEQY
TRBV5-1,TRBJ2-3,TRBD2,ASSLSGGGGTDTQY
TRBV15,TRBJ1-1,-,ATSRAYSMNTEAF
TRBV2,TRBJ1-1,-,ASQQENTEAF
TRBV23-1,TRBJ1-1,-,ASSHPNRDCTEAF
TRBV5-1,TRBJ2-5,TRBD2,ASSPGRAQETQY
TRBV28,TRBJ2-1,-,ASSFYRESVDEQF
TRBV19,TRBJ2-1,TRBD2,ASSLSSGGVWEQF
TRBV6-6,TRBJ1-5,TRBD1,ASSRGTTGGWQPQH
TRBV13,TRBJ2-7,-,ASSLGRGYEQY
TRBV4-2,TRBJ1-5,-,ASSQDRSGSGQPQH
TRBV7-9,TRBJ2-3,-,ASSLVFRTAGTDTQY
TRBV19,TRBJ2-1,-,ASSVDRGPYNEQF
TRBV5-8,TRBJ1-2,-,ASSLLANYGYT
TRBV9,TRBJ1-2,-,ASSVGGAGGYT
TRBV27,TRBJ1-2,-,ASSLFGDAGRYGYT
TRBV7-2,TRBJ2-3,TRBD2,ASSPRTSGLGTQY
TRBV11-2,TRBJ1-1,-,ASSLDGGKNTEAF
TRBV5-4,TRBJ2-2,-,ASRDLGLGTGELF
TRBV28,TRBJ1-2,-,ASSPIGGHPNYGYT